The 30 T cell receptor beta chains given below trace back to one sample, sequenced in a study of shared clonotypes between healthy human individuals (dated by TCRdb to the early 2020s). Libraries were made using the immunoSEQ multiplex PCR assay. The table comes from immuneACCESS by way of TCRdb, which keeps in-frame sequences with V and J called. Part of the clones is missing from these tables; in studies checked, under half for an unresolved V gene and the rest for unknown reasons. Across this sample there are roughly 2 million clones, with 90% to 96% seen only once. The ten top clones hold 0.1% to 0.15% of the sample. Material: naive CD4+ T cells sorted from blood. The sample's cell subset or site label, decoded: CD45RA+ positively selected. The receptors shown here come from a man younger than 35 in good health.

The chain employs TRBV11-3 and TRBJ1-2; D is ambiguous. The CDR3 consists of 12 residues. Germline CDR1 is SGHNT and CDR2 is YENEEA. V was pared by 7 bases and J by 3 bases, with 9 bases between. The CDR3: CASIHDDYGYTF. The CDR3 bases are TGTGCCAGCATCCATGACGACTATGGCTACACCTTC.

The chain employs TRBV5-1 and TRBJ2-7, with D uncertain. V lost 1 base, J lost 6 bases, and 8 bases lay in between. The CDR3 totals 12 residues. Germline assignment: CDR1 SGHRS and CDR2 YFSETQ. The CDR3 protein is CASSLKRFEQYF. CDR3 bases: TGCGCCAGCAGCTTGAAACGGTTCGAGCAGTACTTC.

The V call is TRBV19, the J call TRBJ2-7, with D perhaps matching TRBD1 (6 bases). The CDR3 has 16 amino acids. V was trimmed by 4 bases and J by 3 bases, leaving 19 bases between them. The V gene's germline CDR1 is LNHDA and CDR2 SQIVND (reference sequence). CDR3 nucleotides: TGTGCCAGTAGTACTGGCCTAACAGGGAACCGCTACGAGCAGTACTTC. Translated, it gives CASSTGLTGNRYEQYF. Full variable domain (outside the CDR3, taken from reference TRBV19 and TRBJ2-7): DGGITQSPKYLFRKEGQNVTLSCEQNLNHDAMYWYRQDPGQGLRLIYYSQIVNDFQKGDIAEGYSVSREKKESFPLTVTSAQKNPTAFYLCASSTGLTGNRYEQYFGPGTRLTVT.

The rearrangement joins TRBV7-9 to TRBJ2-7, with TRBD2 as a possible D gene (6 bases). The CDR3 sequence is 15 residues long. Per the germline V gene, CDR1 is SEHNR and CDR2 is FQNEAQ (reference sequence). The ends were cut back, 4 bases at V and 4 bases at J, with 17 bases in the middle. CDR3 protein: CASSSRDSGMYEQYF. DNA of the CDR3: TGTGCCAGCAGCTCCCGGGACTCGGGTATGTACGAGCAGTACTTC.

The count of this clone is one. This chain connects TRBV2 to TRBJ1-6; D is unresolved. V gave up 0 bases and J gave up 7 bases, with 10 bases separating them. The CDR3 runs to 15 residues. Germline CDR1 reads SNHLY; CDR2 reads FYNNEI. Written as DNA, the CDR3 is TGTGCCAGCAGTGAAGCAATACGGAGGAATTCACCCCTCCACTTT. The encoded protein is CASSEAIRRNSPLHF.

The J gene is TRBJ2-2, the V gene TRBV5-1; 7 bases are a match to TRBD1. This CDR3 region has 16 residues. Germline trimming cut 0 bases from V and 5 bases from J; bases unmatched to any gene: 7. The germline V gene encodes CDR1 SGHRS and CDR2 YFSETQ. In DNA, the CDR3 is TGCGCCAGCAGCTTGGCCTCAACAGGGGTTACCGGGGAGCTGTTTTTT. Its protein product is CASSLASTGVTGELFF. Using reference TRBV5-1 and TRBJ2-2 for the parts outside the CDR3, the full variable domain is KAGVTQTPRYLIKTRGQQVTLSCSPISGHRSVSWYQQTPGQGLQFLFEYFSETQRNKGNFPGRFSGRQFSNSRSEMNVSTLELGDSALYLCASSLASTGVTGELFFGEGSRLTVL.

The rearrangement joins TRBV11-2 to TRBJ1-2; D might be TRBD1 (6 bases). The CDR3 contains 11 residues. In germline, CDR1 is SGHAT, CDR2 FQNNGV. V lost 5 bases and J 8 bases, leaving 9 bases between the germline ends. The CDR3 here is CASSPGEGYTF. The CDR3 coding sequence is TGTGCCAGCAGCCCAGGGGAAGGCTACACCTTC.

This chain joins TRBV7-8 and TRBJ2-6; the match to TRBD1 covers 8 bases. The CDR3 runs to 17 residues. Trimming at V came to 1 base and at J to 0 bases, leaving 2 bases not matched to a gene. The germline V gene encodes CDR1 SGHVS and CDR2 FQNEAQ. The CDR3: CASSLGDRPSGANVLTF. In DNA, the CDR3 is TGTGCCAGCAGCTTAGGGGACAGGCCCTCTGGGGCCAACGTCCTGACTTTC.

This chain joins TRBV9 and TRBJ1-2; TRBD1 is a possible D gene (5 bases). This CDR3 region has 15 residues. V was clipped by 4 bases and J by 4 bases, with 17 bases between them. Germline V CDR1 and CDR2: SGDLS, YYNGEE. In nucleotides, the CDR3 is TGTGCCAGCAGCCCAACCTCCGGGACCTTCTATGGCTACACCTTC. Its translation: CASSPTSGTFYGYTF.

J is TRBJ1-1 and V is TRBV7-9; D may be TRBD1 (6 bases). The CDR3 length is 14 residues. Per germline, CDR1 SEHNR and CDR2 FQNEAQ (reference sequence). Trimming pared 3 bases from V and 2 bases from J, leaving 10 bases between. The CDR3 DNA is TGTGCCAGCAGCTTCCAGGGGTTAAACACTGAAGCTTTCTTT. This encodes CASSFQGLNTEAFF.

Turning to this clone: The sample has other DNA sequences that encode this CDR3 too. This chain joins TRBV19 and TRBJ2-7; 10 bases align to TRBD1. There are 14 residues in the CDR3. Germline V CDR1 and CDR2: LNHDA, SQIVND (reference sequence). The ends lost 5 bases at V and 2 bases at J; junction bases unmatched: 3. The CDR3 protein is CASSPGQGAYEQYF. The CDR3 DNA reads TGTGCCAGTAGTCCAGGACAGGGGGCCTACGAGCAGTACTTC.

The V call is TRBV7-2, the J call TRBJ2-5; the D call may be TRBD1 or TRBD2 (5 bases each). The CDR3 is 16 residues long. Germline CDR1 SGHTA, CDR2 FQGNSA. The V end was cut by 0 bases, the J end by 1 base, with 12 bases between. The CDR3 loop is CASSLAWGLGQETQYF. In DNA form, the CDR3 reads TGTGCCAGCAGCTTAGCCTGGGGGTTAGGCCAAGAGACCCAGTACTTC. Combining the CDR3 with reference TRBV7-2 and TRBJ2-5 gives the whole variable domain GAGVSQSPSNKVTEKGKDVELRCDPISGHTALYWYRQSLGQGLEFLIYFQGNSAPDKSGLPSDRFSAERTGGSVSTLTIQRTQQEDSAVYLCASSLAWGLGQETQYFGPGTRLLVL.

This rearrangement joins TRBV11-2 to TRBJ2-1; possibly TRBD2 for D (7 bases). V gave up 5 bases and J gave up 5 bases, with 16 bases separating them. Per the germline V gene, CDR1 is SGHAT and CDR2 is FQNNGV. The length of the CDR3 is 15 residues. Written as DNA, the CDR3 is TGTGCCAGCAGCCCCTGGAGGGGGAGGGACAATGAGCAGTTCTTC. This sequence encodes CASSPWRGRDNEQFF.

The genes are TRBV28 and TRBJ1-2, with unresolved D. Germline V gives CDR1 MDHEN, CDR2 SYDVKM. This CDR3 has 11 amino acids. The germline V and J ends were trimmed by 6 bases and 8 bases, with 10 bases remaining between them. In DNA form, the CDR3 reads TGTGCCAGCAGCAGGATCCAGGGCTACACCTTC. Translating gives CASSRIQGYTF.

The genes are TRBV20-1 and TRBJ2-1, with D uncertain. Looked up from germline, CDR1 is DFQATT and CDR2 is SNEGSKA (reference sequence). The V end was cut by 4 bases, the J end by 8 bases, with 9 bases between. There are 11 residues in the CDR3. CDR3 residues: CSAKREYEQFF. CDR3 DNA sequence: TGCAGTGCTAAACGCGAGTATGAGCAGTTCTTC.

This clone was detected once. This chain joins TRBV10-1 and TRBJ1-4, with unresolved D. V gave up 2 bases and J gave up 11 bases, with 9 bases separating them. Germline V gene lookup returns CDR1 WNHNN and CDR2 SYGVQD (reference sequence). This CDR3 has 12 residues. CDR3 DNA sequence: TGCGCCAGCAGTGAGCCCACCTACAAACTGTTTTTT. It translates to CASSEPTYKLFF.

The rearrangement uses TRBV18 and TRBJ2-1; D is possibly TRBD1 (6 bases). Germline loops: CDR1 KGHSH, CDR2 LQKENI. This CDR3 contains 15 residues. The V and J ends lost 2 bases and 3 bases respectively, with 11 bases between them. CDR3 DNA sequence: TGTGCCAGCTCACCAACCGGGACAAACTACAATGAGCAGTTCTTC. As protein: CASSPTGTNYNEQFF.

The gene calls are TRBV5-1 and TRBJ2-3, with 10 bases matching TRBD2. With 3 bases clipped from V and 3 bases from J, the junction kept 7 bases outside the gene matches. Per the germline V gene, CDR1 is SGHRS and CDR2 is YFSETQ. The CDR3 has 16 amino acids. The CDR3 bases are TGCGCCAGCAGCTCCCCCAGCGGGAGGGCTACAGATACGCAGTATTTT. Residues: CASSSPSGRATDTQYF.

This clone has just one count. CDR3 loop: CASSTTGTGTDTQYF. As DNA, the CDR3 is TGTGCCAGCAGTACCACCGGGACAGGGACAGATACGCAGTATTTT. This chain uses TRBV28 with TRBJ2-3, with 9 nucleotides matching TRBD1. This CDR3 is 15 amino acids long. With 5 bases clipped from V and 3 bases from J, the junction kept 6 bases outside the gene matches. Germline CDR1 is MDHEN and CDR2 is SYDVKM.

Concerning this clone itself: The sample contains more than one DNA sequence encoding this CDR3. The rearrangement uses TRBV6-5 and TRBJ2-7; TRBD1 agrees at 7 bases. The germline V gene has CDR1 MNHEY and CDR2 SVGAGI. The CDR3 contains 14 residues. V shed 2 bases and J 2 bases; nucleotides not matched to a gene: 3. The CDR3 sequence: CASSYRTGPYEQYF. The CDR3 nucleotides read TGTGCCAGCAGTTACCGGACAGGACCCTACGAGCAGTACTTC.

CDR3 amino acids: CASSTTGSTEAFF. The CDR3 nucleotides read TGTGCCAGCAGTACGACAGGGAGCACTGAAGCTTTCTTT. This chain links TRBV2 with TRBJ1-1; TRBD1 matches at 7 bases. Germline CDR1 reads SNHLY; CDR2 reads FYNNEI. After removal of 5 bases from V and 4 bases from J, the junction contained 4 bases not matched to a gene. The CDR3 totals 13 residues.

Written as DNA, the CDR3 is TGTGCCAGCAGCCCCAAGGGACTAGCGGGCCCTTACAATGAGCAGTTCTTC. Encoded protein: CASSPKGLAGPYNEQFF. The chain has TRBV11-2 and TRBJ2-1, with TRBD2 identical over 12 bases. With 5 bases clipped from V and 4 bases from J, the junction kept 9 bases outside the gene matches. The CDR3 spans 17 residues. In germline, CDR1 is SGHAT, CDR2 FQNNGV.

The chain recombines TRBV5-1 with TRBJ2-3; 12 positions agree with TRBD2. CDR1 SGHRS and CDR2 YFSETQ come from the germline V gene. The CDR3 covers 19 residues. V shed 3 bases and J 2 bases; nucleotides not matched to a gene: 13. The CDR3 DNA reads TGCGCCAGCAGCTCGGGTGTGGGGACTAGCGGGCGCCTCACAGATACGCAGTATTTT. Translating gives CASSSGVGTSGRLTDTQYF.

The V gene is TRBV2, the J gene TRBJ2-4; TRBD1 matches 8 bases. Germline V gives CDR1 SNHLY, CDR2 FYNNEI. The trim removed 4 bases at V and 0 bases at J, leaving 2 bases unmatched. The CDR3 contains 15 residues. CDR3 sequence reads: CASSVQGVAKNIQYF. CDR3 coding DNA: TGTGCCAGCAGTGTACAGGGGGTAGCCAAAAACATTCAGTACTTC. Full variable domain (missing parts from reference TRBV2 and TRBJ2-4): EPEVTQTPSHQVTQMGQEVILRCVPISNHLYFYWYRQILGQKVEFLVSFYNNEISEKSEIFDDQFSVERPDGSNFTLKIRSTKLEDSAMYFCASSVQGVAKNIQYFGAGTRLSVL.

The chain links TRBV28 to TRBJ2-7; TRBD2 matches at 8 bases. V shed 5 bases, J shed 5 bases, and the junction held 11 bases outside the gene matches. Germline-derived CDR1 and CDR2 are MDHEN and SYDVKM. The CDR3 runs to 15 residues. DNA of the CDR3: TGTGCCAGCAGTCCTCCAGCGGGGGCGAGGAACGAGCAGTACTTC. Protein sequence: CASSPPAGARNEQYF.

Points on this clone: The sample carries other DNA sequences with the same CDR3. The chain is built from TRBV19 and TRBJ2-7; a weak D match, TRBD1 (5 bases). The CDR3 is 13 amino acids. Looked up from germline, CDR1 is LNHDA and CDR2 is SQIVND (reference sequence). V shed 1 base and J shed 4 bases, with 8 bases lying between them. CDR3 residues: CASSIGQSYEQYF. CDR3 nucleotide sequence: TGTGCCAGTAGTATAGGACAGAGTTACGAGCAGTACTTC.

In DNA form, the CDR3 reads TGTGCCAGCAGCTCGGAGCTAGCGGGGGGGCCGGAGACCCAGTACTTC. It is translated as CASSSELAGGPETQYF. The V gene is TRBV7-3, the J gene TRBJ2-5; 12 nucleotides align to TRBD2. The CDR3 covers 16 residues. The germline V gene encodes CDR1 SGHTA and CDR2 FQGTGA. V was pared by 4 bases and J by 5 bases, with 8 bases of the junction left unmatched.

The genes are TRBV5-1 and TRBJ2-7; 10 bases match TRBD2. Germline V CDR1 and CDR2: SGHRS, YFSETQ. The CDR3 loop spans 14 amino acids. The ends lost 3 bases at V and 3 bases at J; junction bases unmatched: 3. CDR3 protein: CASSYSGGSYEQYF. The CDR3 DNA sequence: TGCGCCAGCAGCTATAGCGGGGGGAGCTACGAGCAGTACTTC.

Of note for this clone: Additional DNA sequences in this sample encode the identical CDR3. V is TRBV5-1 and J is TRBJ2-1; D is unresolved. V lost 0 bases and J lost 6, with 10 bases in between. The CDR3 extends over 14 amino acids. Germline assignment: CDR1 SGHRS and CDR2 YFSETQ. In nucleotides, the CDR3 is TGCGCCAGCAGCTTGGGCCAGTCTTTCAATGAGCAGTTCTTC. Translating it yields CASSLGQSFNEQFF.

The CDR3 loop is CASSTIQGARYEQYF. CDR3 sequence (DNA): TGTGCCAGCAGCACCATACAGGGCGCAAGATACGAGCAGTACTTC. This chain links TRBV7-9 with TRBJ2-7; possible D gene TRBD1, 6 bases. CDR1 is SEHNR and CDR2 is FQNEAQ in the germline V gene (reference sequence). Trimming took 5 bases from V and 4 from J, leaving 18 bases between them. The CDR3 totals 15 residues.